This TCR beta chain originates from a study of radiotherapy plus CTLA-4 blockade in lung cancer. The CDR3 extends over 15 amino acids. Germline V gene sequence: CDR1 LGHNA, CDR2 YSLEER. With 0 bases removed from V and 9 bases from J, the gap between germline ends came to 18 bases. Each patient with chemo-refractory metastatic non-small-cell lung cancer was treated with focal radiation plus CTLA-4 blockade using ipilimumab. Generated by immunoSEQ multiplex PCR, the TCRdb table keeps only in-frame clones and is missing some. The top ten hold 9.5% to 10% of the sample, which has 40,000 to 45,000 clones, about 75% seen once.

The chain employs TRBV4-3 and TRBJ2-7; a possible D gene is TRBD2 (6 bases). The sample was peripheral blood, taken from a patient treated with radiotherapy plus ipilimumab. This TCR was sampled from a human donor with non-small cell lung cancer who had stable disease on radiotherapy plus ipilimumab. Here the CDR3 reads CASSQDAIREAPQYF. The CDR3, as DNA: TGCGCCAGCAGCCAAGACGCAATTAGGGAGGCGCCGCAGTACTTC.